This T cell receptor beta chain appears in the sequencing data of a study of cytomegalovirus exposure and HLA in healthy donors. On this clone itself: The target antigen is unknown.

This CDR3 region has 13 residues. Trimming shortened V by 6 bases and J by 3 bases, and 11 bases separated the two germline ends. Germline values: CDR1 MNHEY, CDR2 SMNVEV (reference sequence). Overall study findings and caveats: Among TCR sequences, most were rare, though some public TCRs appeared in many donors. The study recorded about 160 TCR beta chains that were cytomegalovirus-associated. A later analysis found common viral pathogens apparently linked to several of the most significant clusters.

The PCR ran on 60 Vbeta and 13 Jbeta primers. The table came from immunoSEQ multiplex PCR; TCRdb's copy has only in-frame clones and leaves some out. The profile shows 150,000 or so clones, roughly 70% of them singletons. The chain uses TRBV27 and TRBJ1-1; D ambiguous. The source is a man aged 30 to 39 in good health and CMV-seropositive. Material for sequencing was PBMCs. The CDR3 DNA follows: TGTGCCAGCAGAACCCCCCAGGACACTGAAGCTTTCTTT. Encoded protein: CASRTPQDTEAFF.